This TCR beta chain originates from a study of shared clonotypes between healthy human individuals. Trimming took off 3 bases at V and 0 bases at J, with 11 bases between the two ends. Germline values: CDR1 SGHTA, CDR2 FQGTGA. This CDR3 region has 16 residues. This clone appeared a single time. Its antigen is currently unknown. Study results and caveats: Generally, naive subsets came out with larger estimated richness than memory subsets.

Per the study methods: ImmunoSEQ sequences covered only the junction and lacked quality scores; filtering therefore differed. Profiled with immunoSEQ multiplex PCR; TCRdb holds only in-frame clones, not every one. V and J calls and clone size come straight from that table; D and trimming were deduced from the DNA. The sample lists approximately 640,000 clones, 55% to 75% seen once, with approximately 1.8% in the top ten. Input material: memory CD4+ T cells sorted from blood. Regarding subset: CD45RA-negative fraction. This clonotype was sampled from a woman in her 30s in good health. J is TRBJ2-2 and V is TRBV7-3; D uncertain. The CDR3: CASSFGAAANTGELFF. The CDR3, as DNA: TGTGCCAGCAGCTTCGGTGCAGCCGCGAACACCGGGGAGCTGTTTTTT. The full variable domain, completed using reference TRBV7-3 and TRBJ2-2, is GAGVSQTPSNKVTEKGKYVELRCDPISGHTALYWYRQSLGQGPEFLIYFQGTGAADDSGLPNDRFFAVRPEGSVSTLKIQRTERGDSAVYLCASSFGAAANTGELFFGEGSRLTVL.